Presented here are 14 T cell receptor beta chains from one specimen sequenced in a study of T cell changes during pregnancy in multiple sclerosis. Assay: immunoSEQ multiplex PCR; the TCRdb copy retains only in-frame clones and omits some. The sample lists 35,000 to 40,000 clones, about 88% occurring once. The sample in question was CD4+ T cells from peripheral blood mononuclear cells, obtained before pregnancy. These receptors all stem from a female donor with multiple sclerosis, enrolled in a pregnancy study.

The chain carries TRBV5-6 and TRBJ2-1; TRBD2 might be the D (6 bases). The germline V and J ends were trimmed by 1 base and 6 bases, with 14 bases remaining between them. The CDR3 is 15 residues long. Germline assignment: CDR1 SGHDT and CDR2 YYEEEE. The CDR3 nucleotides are TGTGCCAGCAGCTTGTGGTGGGAGGTAAGCAATGAGCAGTTCTTC. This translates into CASSLWWEVSNEQFF.

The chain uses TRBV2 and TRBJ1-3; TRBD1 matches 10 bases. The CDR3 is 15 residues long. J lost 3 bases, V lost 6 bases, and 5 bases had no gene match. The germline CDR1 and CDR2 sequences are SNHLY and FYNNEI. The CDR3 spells CASSRDRGSGNTIYF. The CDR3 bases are TGTGCCAGCAGCCGGGACAGGGGTAGTGGAAACACCATATATTTT.

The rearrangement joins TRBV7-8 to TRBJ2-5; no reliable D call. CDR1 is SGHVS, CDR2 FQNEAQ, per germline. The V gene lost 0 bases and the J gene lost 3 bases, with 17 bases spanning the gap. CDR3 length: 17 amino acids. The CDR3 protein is CASSLANYYAQEETQYF. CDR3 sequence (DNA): TGTGCCAGCAGCTTAGCGAACTATTACGCCCAAGAAGAGACCCAGTACTTC.

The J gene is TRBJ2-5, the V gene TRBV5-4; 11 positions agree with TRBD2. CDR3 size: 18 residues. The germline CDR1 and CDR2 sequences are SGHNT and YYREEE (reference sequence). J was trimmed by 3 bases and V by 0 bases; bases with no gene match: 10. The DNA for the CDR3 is TGTGCCAGCAGCTTGGGGGGATTAGCGGGAGGGTTCAAAGAGACCCAGTACTTC. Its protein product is CASSLGGLAGGFKETQYF.

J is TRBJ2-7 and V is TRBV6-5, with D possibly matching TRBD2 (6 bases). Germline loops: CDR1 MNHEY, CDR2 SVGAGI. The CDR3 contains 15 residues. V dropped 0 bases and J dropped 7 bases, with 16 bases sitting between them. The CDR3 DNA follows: TGTGCCAGCAGTTACTCCGGAACGGGAGTAAGGGAGCAGTACTTC. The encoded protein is CASSYSGTGVREQYF.

CDR3 protein: CASSVQQDSVLFF. CDR3 in DNA: TGTGCCAGCAGCGTGCAACAGGATTCCGTGCTGTTTTTT. The chain combines TRBV5-4 with TRBJ2-2, with D possibly TRBD1 on 5 matching bases. CDR3 length: 13 amino acids. Trimming removed 4 bases from V and 13 bases from J, with 17 bases in between. From germline, CDR1 is SGHNT and CDR2 YYREEE (reference sequence).

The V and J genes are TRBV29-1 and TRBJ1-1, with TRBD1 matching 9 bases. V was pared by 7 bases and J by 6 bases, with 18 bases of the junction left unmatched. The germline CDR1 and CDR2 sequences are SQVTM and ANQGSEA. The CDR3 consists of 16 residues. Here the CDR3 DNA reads TGCAGCGCCCAGGGGCTAAGGGGACAGGGTAGGTCTGAAGCTTTCTTT. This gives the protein CSAQGLRGQGRSEAFF.

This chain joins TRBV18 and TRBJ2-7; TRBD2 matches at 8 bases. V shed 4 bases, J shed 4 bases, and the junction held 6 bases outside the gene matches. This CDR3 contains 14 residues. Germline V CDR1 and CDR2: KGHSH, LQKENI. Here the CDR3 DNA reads TGTGCCAGCTCACTCCAGCGGGAGCCTTACGAGCAGTACTTC. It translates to CASSLQREPYEQYF.

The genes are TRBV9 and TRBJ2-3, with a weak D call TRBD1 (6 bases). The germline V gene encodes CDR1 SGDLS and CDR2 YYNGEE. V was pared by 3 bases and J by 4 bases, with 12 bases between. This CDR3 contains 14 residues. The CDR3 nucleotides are TGTGCCAGCAGCGCAGGGGCAGGGGCAGATACGCAGTATTTT. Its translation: CASSAGAGADTQYF.

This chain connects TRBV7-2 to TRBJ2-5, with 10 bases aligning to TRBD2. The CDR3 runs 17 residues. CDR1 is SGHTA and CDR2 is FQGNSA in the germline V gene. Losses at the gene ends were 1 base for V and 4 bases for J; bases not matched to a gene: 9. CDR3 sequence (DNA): TGTGCCAGCAGCTTAGGGGGAGGGCTAGCGGGAGCAGAGACCCAGTACTTC. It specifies CASSLGGGLAGAETQYF.

The CDR3 region is CASTPDTSGNTIYF. CDR3 nucleotides: TGTGCCAGCACCCCGGACACCTCTGGAAACACCATATATTTT. The chain carries TRBV5-4 and TRBJ1-3; the D gene is possibly TRBD1 (5 bases). The V end was cut by 6 bases, the J end by 0 bases, with 10 bases between. This CDR3 contains 14 residues. CDR1 SGHNT and CDR2 YYREEE come from the germline V gene (reference sequence). The entire variable domain, with the rest obtained from reference TRBV5-4 and TRBJ1-3, is as follows: ETGVTQSPTHLIKTRGQQVTLRCSSQSGHNTVSWYQQALGQGPQFIFQYYREEENGRGNFPPRFSGLQFPNYSSELNVNALELDDSALYLCASTPDTSGNTIYFGEGSWLTVV.

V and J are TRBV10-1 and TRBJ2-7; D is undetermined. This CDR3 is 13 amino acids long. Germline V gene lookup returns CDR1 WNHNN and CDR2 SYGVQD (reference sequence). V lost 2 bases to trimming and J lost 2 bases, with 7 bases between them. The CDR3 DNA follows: TGCGCCAGCAGTGAGACCGCTACCTACGAGCAGTACTTC. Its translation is CASSETATYEQYF.

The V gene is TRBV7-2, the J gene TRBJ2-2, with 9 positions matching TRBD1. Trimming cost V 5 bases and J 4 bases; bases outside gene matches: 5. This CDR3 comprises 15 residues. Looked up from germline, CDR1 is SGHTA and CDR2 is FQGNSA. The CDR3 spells CASSRTGVGTGELFF. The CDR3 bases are TGTGCCAGCAGCCGGACAGGGGTCGGCACCGGGGAGCTGTTTTTT. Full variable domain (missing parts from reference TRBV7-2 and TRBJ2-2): GAGVSQSPSNKVTEKGKDVELRCDPISGHTALYWYRQSLGQGLEFLIYFQGNSAPDKSGLPSDRFSAERTGGSVSTLTIQRTQQEDSAVYLCASSRTGVGTGELFFGEGSRLTVL.

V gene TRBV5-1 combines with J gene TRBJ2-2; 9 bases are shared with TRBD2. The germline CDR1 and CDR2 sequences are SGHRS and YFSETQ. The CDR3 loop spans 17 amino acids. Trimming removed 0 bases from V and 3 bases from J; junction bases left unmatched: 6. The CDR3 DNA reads TGCGCCAGCAGCTTGGTTGCGGGAGGGCCTTACACCGGGGAGCTGTTTTTT. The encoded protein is CASSLVAGGPYTGELFF.